This T cell receptor (beta chain) came from a study of long-term antiretroviral therapy in people with HIV (dated by TCRdb to between 2022 and 2023). For the wider study: The earliest samples were collected roughly a decade before the 2015 WHO recommendation for immediate ART, at a time when ART was usually postponed until CD4 counts fell. Whether ART initiation and durable HIV suppression were associated with changes in peripheral blood TRB repertoire composition and diversity was tested in a retrospective serial study. A total of about 200 cryopreserved PBMC samples were contributed to the cohort by 30 adults with confirmed HIV infection, with samples collected serially over a mean of approximately six years (range 1-12). Among the 30 to 35 participants with HIV, fewer than twelve were female. Test extractions of a monoclonal T-cell line alongside approximately 34 polyclonal samples showed no cross-contamination during QIAcube processing. General findings and caveats noted by the study authors: Samples dated from about 2003 to 2018, and the ART regimens used may be less effective than current ones. Because cell numbers in pre-ART samples were limited, unsorted PBMC were profiled instead of sorted CD4+ and CD8+ T cells. Narrower CDR3 length ranges were observed in HIV repertoires than in controls, and an antigen-experienced repertoire with only a slight naive shift after ART was suggested by the network structure. Limited PBMC availability meant only the TCR beta chain was sequenced, without alpha chain pairing. The repertoire was dominated across all time points by expanded TRB clones identified before ART initiation, although this dominance was seen to fluctuate and to decrease in many PLHIV after ART. Inferences about post-ART repertoire changes were limited because no data were available on ART adherence, viral resistance or therapy changes. A significant increase in TRB diversity was found to be associated with ART initiation, although TRB diversity was observed to remain significantly below that of transplant donor controls even after long-term ART.

The immunoSEQ hsTCRB v3.0 assay was used at survey level resolution for TRB variable region sequencing. A depth of about 40,000-55,000 T-cell genomes per sample was targeted for TRB sequencing. TRB libraries were pooled and sequenced on an Illumina MiSeq using a v3 150-cycle kit. The study's own analysis went as follows. Repertoire analysis ran in R within a reproducible Nextflow workflow covering QC, data transformation and analysis. LymphoSeq2, an R package for exploring AIRR-Seq data, was used to implement the custom analyses. A handful of samples that produced fewer than 5000 total TRB sequences were removed, so some 190 HIV repertoires were analyzed. Among the roughly 190 retained HIV repertoires, some 60 were collected before ART initiation and approximately 130 after ART initiation. Repertoires were downsampled to 5000 TRB nucleotide sequences, and summary statistics were averaged over 100 downsampling iterations. Only TRB sequences with CDR3 regions of at least seven amino acids were retained for analysis. Diversity was measured with a Shannon entropy-derived clonality score and the Gini coefficient. In the repertoire networks, any two of the top 5000 CDR3 amino acid sequences were connected whenever the two sequences differed by an edit distance of one. For TRB CDR3 amino acid sequences, antigen specificity groups and MHC restriction were predicted with GLIPH2. Known CMV, EBV, HIV or tissue antigen associations were flagged by matching CDR3 amino acid sequences against VDJdb and McPAS-TCR. Pre-ART, post-ART and control groups were compared with Wilcoxon signed-rank tests and Holm-Bonferroni correction. TCRdb holds this immuneACCESS table with in-frame rearrangements only. Some clones are missing; in checked studies, unresolved V genes explain under half, and the rest has no known cause. Clone size and V and J calls were adopted from that table, with D and trimming inferred from the DNA. This sample is represented by 30,000 to 40,000 clones; 83% of them were singletons. The ten largest account for around 5.9% of the sample.

The CDR3 holds 15 amino acids from the cysteine to the phenylalanine. Only the CDR3 DNA is retained, 45 bases long and in frame from the first base. V is trimmed back by 4 bases and J by 2 bases, and the junction contains 3 bases that no gene match accounts for. The germline V gene supplies CDR1 SGHDT and CDR2 YYEEEE. Inclusion was restricted to participants for whom at least one PBMC sample before ART initiation and at least two post-ART samples were available. Every participant with HIV received treatment in the United States of America. Before DNA extraction, cryopreserved samples of roughly 0.9-11 million PBMC were thawed and washed. At the time of the earliest PBMC sample for each participant with HIV, ages ranged from about 23 to 60 years. PBMC samples were contributed by each participant from 1-4 timepoints before ART initiation and 2-8 timepoints after ART initiation, with a median of 7 samples. Serial HIV viral load, CD4+ T-cell count, ART history and demographic data were obtained for every participant. Genomic DNA was extracted from unsorted PBMC with a Qiagen kit on a QIAcube, with processing performed in batches of 12 samples.

Details on this clone: Its antigen is not yet known. No base qualities exist here, and no much larger clone lies one base off it.

Sequencing was performed on unsorted PBMCs, taken 1 year after starting antiretroviral therapy. This TCR derives from a man in his late teens or twenties with HIV. This receptor chain uses TRBV5-6 and TRBJ2-1, and 10 junctional nucleotides match TRBD1. In nucleotides, the sequence is TGTGCCAGCAGCGTAGGACAGGGGGCCTACAATGAGCAGTTCTTC. This is translated as CASSVGQGAYNEQFF.